This T cell receptor beta chain was identified during a study of T-cell reconstitution after alpha-beta-depleted transplantation in children. Study results and limitations: Reported findings indicate that, about two months after transplant, alpha-beta T cells came from several hundred expanded clones, which were derived from non-depleted graft cells. From surviving recipient T cells and thymic progenitors came the high day-60 TCRbeta diversity observed in some patients. The authors attributed T-cell counts and diversity one year after transplant mostly to newly produced T cells.

Using unique molecular identifiers, the investigators prepared the TCRbeta library. MiXCR, run by TCRdb on the PCR reads, gives a single entry per CDR3 protein. The data contain fewer than 1 million distinct CDR3 sequences, about 15% of them singletons. The length of the CDR3 is 14 residues. In germline, CDR1 is SGDLS, CDR2 YYNGEE. The V end lost 0 bases, the J end lost 4 bases, and 11 bases lay between the germline ends. A note on this clonotype: Its target is unknown. A clone one base away is much larger, so this may be a read error.

The material sequenced was PBMCs, mostly from graft donor cells, taken 360 days after TCRalphabeta/CD19-depleted stem cell transplant. This TCR was recovered from a male patient younger than 18 who had a stem cell transplant for acute lymphoblastic leukemia, so the T cells may come from the graft donor. The J gene is TRBJ2-7, the V gene TRBV9; D is perhaps TRBD2 (6 bases). CDR3 coding DNA: TGTGCCAGCAGCGTAGTCGGGAGTGGATACGAGCAGTACTTC. Encoded protein: CASSVVGSGYEQYF.